This entry describes one TCR beta chain. The CDR3 loop spans 13 amino acids. From germline, CDR1 is SNHLY and CDR2 FYNNEI. RNA in amounts of roughly 0.5 to 1 ug was reverse transcribed with random hexamers. Amplification of TCR beta CDR3 by immunoSEQ multiplex PCR spanned 54 Vbeta and 13 Jbeta. A single record per CDR3 protein comes from TCRdb applying MiXCR to the immunoSEQ multiplex PCR reads. Of about 130,000 distinct CDR3 sequences detected, more than 90% appear once; the ten largest clones hold around 0.12%. The sample is drawn from a study of CD8 T cells in Susac syndrome. Sequencing of TCR beta was performed on blood CD8+ and CD4+ T cells. Healthy donors served as the controls. They were matched for age and sex. It was negative isolation that provided the CD8+ and CD4+ T cells, whereas TEMRA cells were enriched by FACS.

What was sequenced was CD4+ T cells from PBMCs. The receptor comes from a human donor in good health. This rearrangement joins TRBV2 to TRBJ1-2, with 9 bases that match TRBD1. This CDR3 reads CARLVGQGYGYTF. Here the CDR3 DNA reads TGTGCTAGGTTGGTGGGACAGGGCTATGGCTACACCTTC. The full variable domain, completed using reference TRBV2 and TRBJ1-2, is EPEVTQTPSHQVTQMGQEVILRCVPISNHLYFYWYRQILGQKVEFLVSFYNNEISEKSEIFDDQFSVERPDGSNFTLKIRSTKLEDSAMYFCARLVGQGYGYTFGSGTRLTVV.